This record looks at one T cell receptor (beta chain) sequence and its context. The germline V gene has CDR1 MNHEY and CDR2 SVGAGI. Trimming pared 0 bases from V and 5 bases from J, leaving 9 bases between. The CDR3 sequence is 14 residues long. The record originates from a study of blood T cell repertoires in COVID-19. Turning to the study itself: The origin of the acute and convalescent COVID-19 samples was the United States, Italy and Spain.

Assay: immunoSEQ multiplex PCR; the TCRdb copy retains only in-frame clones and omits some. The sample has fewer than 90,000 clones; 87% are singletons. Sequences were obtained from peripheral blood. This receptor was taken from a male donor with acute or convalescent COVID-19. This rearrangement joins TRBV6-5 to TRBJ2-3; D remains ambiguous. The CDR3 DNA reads TGTGCCAGCAGTTACTCAAGACTTGGAGATACGCAGTATTTT. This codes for CASSYSRLGDTQYF.